This T cell receptor beta chain was observed in a study of identical twins. Study-wide results and caveats: The degree of excess twin sharing was weaker in beta out-of-frame sequences. Partly confounded zero-insertion analyses could result from invariant MAIT and iNKT cells.

MiXCR, run by TCRdb on the 5' RACE reads, gives a single entry per CDR3 protein. The profile shows roughly 250,000 distinct CDR3 sequences, about 14% of them singletons. On this clonotype itself: Antigen specificity is unknown.

Germline lookup yields CDR1 DFQATT and CDR2 SNEGSKA (reference sequence). CDR3 length equals 18 residues. The trim removed 5 bases at V and 4 bases at J, leaving 17 bases unmatched. This TCR derives from a woman aged 18-29 years in good health. The V gene is TRBV20-1, the J gene TRBJ2-1, with 10 nucleotides matching TRBD2. The sequenced sample consisted of memory (CD45RO+) T cells sorted from blood. The CDR3 region is CSAALRPNLAGVYNEQFF. The CDR3 DNA reads TGCAGTGCTGCCCTTCGTCCAAACCTAGCGGGGGTATACAATGAGCAGTTCTTC.